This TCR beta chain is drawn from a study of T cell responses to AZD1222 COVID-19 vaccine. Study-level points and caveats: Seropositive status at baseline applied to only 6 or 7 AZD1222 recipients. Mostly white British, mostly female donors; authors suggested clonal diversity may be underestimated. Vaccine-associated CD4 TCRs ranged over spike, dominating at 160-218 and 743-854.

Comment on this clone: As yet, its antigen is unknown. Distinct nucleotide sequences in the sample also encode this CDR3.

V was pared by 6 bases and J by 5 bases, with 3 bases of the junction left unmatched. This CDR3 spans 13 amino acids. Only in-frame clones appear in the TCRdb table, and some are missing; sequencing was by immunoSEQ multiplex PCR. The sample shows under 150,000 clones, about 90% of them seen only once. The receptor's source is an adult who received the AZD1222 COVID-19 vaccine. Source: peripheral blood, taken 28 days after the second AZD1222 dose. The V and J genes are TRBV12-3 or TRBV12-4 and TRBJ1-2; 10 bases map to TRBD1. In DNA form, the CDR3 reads TGTGCCAGCAGCCCGGGACAGGGGTATGGCTACACCTTC. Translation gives CASSPGQGYGYTF.